Listed here are 15 T cell receptor beta chains from one sample, sequenced in a study of early T cells in non-severe SARS-CoV-2 infection. TCRdb independently ran MiXCR on the 5' RACE reads; one entry per CDR3 protein. The table includes about 50,000 distinct CDR3 sequences, around 10% detected once. Here the sequenced sample was whole blood, taken at baseline. Every receptor here comes from an adult who was a healthcare worker with PCR-confirmed SARS-CoV-2 infection or an uninfected control (not recorded which).

The table lists this clonotype with many counts. This chain joins TRBV20-1 and TRBJ2-7; possible D gene TRBD1, 6 bases. V lost 5 bases and J lost 1, with 9 bases in between. Germline-derived CDR1 and CDR2 are DFQATT and SNEGSKA (reference sequence). This CDR3 contains 12 residues. CDR3 coding DNA: TGCAGTGCTCAAGACAGGTCCTACGAGCAGTACTTC. Amino acid sequence: CSAQDRSYEQYF.

This clonotype was counted a few times. The chain couples TRBV29-1 to TRBJ2-5; TRBD1 aligns across 9 bases. CDR1 and CDR2 (germline): SQVTM, ANQGSEA. V lost 7 bases to trimming and J lost 5 bases; unmatched junction nucleotides: 11. CDR3 size: 14 residues. CDR3 sequence: CSAEGQGYRETQYF. DNA for the CDR3: TGCAGCGCCGAGGGACAGGGCTACCGGGAGACCCAGTACTTC.

J is TRBJ2-1 and V is TRBV5-8; perhaps TRBD1 as D (6 bases). This CDR3 is 15 amino acids long. CDR1 and CDR2 (germline): SGHTS, YDEGEE. The V gene lost 0 bases and the J gene lost 7 bases, with 14 bases spanning the gap. Here the CDR3 reads CASSLAARGSNEQFF. The CDR3 DNA is TGTGCCAGCAGCTTGGCGGCCAGGGGATCGAATGAGCAGTTCTTC.

The genes are TRBV15 and TRBJ1-1; D perhaps matches TRBD1 (5 bases). This CDR3 is 15 amino acids long. The ends were cut back, 0 bases at V and 6 bases at J, with 14 bases in the middle. Germline V lookup: CDR1 LNHNV, CDR2 YYDKDF (reference sequence). The CDR3 loop reads CATSRDSVGLAEAFF. The DNA of the CDR3 is TGTGCCACCAGCAGAGATTCCGTGGGGCTGGCTGAAGCTTTCTTT.

The chain couples TRBV29-1 to TRBJ1-1; a weak D match, TRBD1 (5 bases). This CDR3 has 14 residues. Trimming left V 4 bases short and J 1 base short, with 13 bases between. Germline V lookup: CDR1 SQVTM, CDR2 ANQGSEA. This chain's CDR3 is CSVGGRLQNTEAFF. In DNA, the CDR3 is TGCAGCGTTGGGGGGAGGCTACAGAACACTGAAGCTTTCTTT.

This clonotype occurred a few times. CDR3 DNA sequence: TGCAGTGCTACAGATCATGGGTCCGGGGGGAGCGATACGCAGTATTTT. Translated, it gives CSATDHGSGGSDTQYF. The chain joins TRBV20-1 to TRBJ2-3; 7 bases are a match to TRBD2. The CDR3 spans 16 residues. Trimming cost V 4 bases and J 6 bases; bases outside gene matches: 16. Germline values: CDR1 DFQATT, CDR2 SNEGSKA (reference sequence).

This clonotype showed up just a few times. The chain combines TRBV29-1 with TRBJ2-1; 7 bases line up with TRBD2. After removal of 4 bases from V and 5 bases from J, the junction contained 5 bases not matched to a gene. The CDR3 consists of 13 residues. Per germline, CDR1 SQVTM and CDR2 ANQGSEA. CDR3 protein: CSVATSRHNEQFF. The CDR3 DNA sequence: TGCAGCGTTGCGACTAGCAGACACAATGAGCAGTTCTTC.

A few counts support this clonotype. The rearrangement links TRBV6-5 to TRBJ2-7; 8 positions agree with TRBD1. This CDR3 region has 16 residues. After removal of 0 bases from V and 0 bases from J, the junction contained 4 bases not matched to a gene. Germline V gene data show CDR1 as MNHEY and CDR2 as SVGAGI. CDR3 region: CASSYSKTGVSYEQYF. CDR3 sequence (DNA): TGTGCCAGCAGTTACTCAAAGACAGGGGTCTCCTACGAGCAGTACTTC.

The V and J genes are TRBV7-9 and TRBJ1-2; tentatively, D is TRBD1 (6 bases). This CDR3 comprises 16 residues. Trimming removed 5 bases at V and 2 bases at J, with 18 bases between. The germline CDR1 and CDR2 sequences are SEHNR and FQNEAQ (reference sequence). The CDR3 spells CASSPVTQGGNYGYTF. As DNA, the CDR3 is TGTGCCAGCAGCCCCGTGACCCAAGGGGGGAACTATGGCTACACCTTC.

This clonotype has more than one count but fewer than ten. The chain is built from TRBV11-2 and TRBJ1-1, with no clear D. The germline V gene has CDR1 SGHAT and CDR2 FQNNGV. There are 11 residues in the CDR3. V lost 8 bases and J 7 bases, leaving 11 bases between the germline ends. The CDR3 sequence: CASPNRGEAFF. DNA for the CDR3: TGTGCCAGCCCCAACCGGGGTGAAGCTTTCTTT. The full variable domain, completed using reference TRBV11-2 and TRBJ1-1, is EAGVAQSPRYKIIEKRQSVAFWCNPISGHATLYWYQQILGQGPKLLIQFQNNGVVDDSQLPKDRFSAERLKGVDSTLKIQPAKLEDSAVYLCASPNRGEAFFGQGTRLTVV.

Many counts were recorded for this clonotype. The chain joins TRBV5-6 to TRBJ2-7; 9 bases agree with TRBD1. This CDR3 is 17 amino acids long. The junction had 16 bases not matched to a gene; V was cut back by 0 bases and J by 9 bases. The V gene's germline CDR1 is SGHDT and CDR2 YYEEEE. The CDR3 reads CASSLDLFRDRALWQYF. The CDR3 DNA reads TGTGCCAGCAGCTTGGATCTGTTCCGGGACAGGGCCTTATGGCAGTACTTC. Drawing the rest from reference TRBV5-6 and TRBJ2-7, the complete variable domain is DAGVTQSPTHLIKTRGQQVTLRCSPKSGHDTVSWYQQALGQGPQFIFQYYEEEERQRGNFPDRFSGHQFPNYSSELNVNALLLGDSALYLCASSLDLFRDRALWQYFGPGTRLTVT.

The chain employs TRBV12-3 or TRBV12-4 and TRBJ2-1; D is ambiguous. V was cut by 4 bases and J by 0 bases, with 13 bases left in between. CDR3 size: 16 residues. The CDR3 nucleotides read TGTGCCAGCAGTTCAATCCGAACGTTCTCCTACAATGAGCAGTTCTTC. Protein: CASSSIRTFSYNEQFF.

The chain is built from TRBV24-1 and TRBJ2-7; no clear D. Germline V gives CDR1 KGHDR, CDR2 SFDVKD. The CDR3 is 14 residues long. The germline V and J ends were trimmed by 4 bases and 3 bases, with 12 bases remaining between them. CDR3 nucleotides: TGTGCCACCAGTGACCCAGGACGGAACTACGAGCAGTACTTC. Translation gives CATSDPGRNYEQYF.

This chain joins TRBV11-3 and TRBJ2-3, with a tentative D call TRBD1 (5 bases). Germline CDR1 SGHNT, CDR2 YENEEA. This CDR3 is built from 14 residues. Trimming took 1 base from V and 4 from J, leaving 9 bases between them. The DNA of the CDR3 is TGTGCCAGCAGCTTAGGGCAGGGCCCAGATACGCAGTATTTT. It codes for CASSLGQGPDTQYF.

The CDR3 region is CASSLFGGSNTEAFF. The DNA for the CDR3 is TGCGCCAGCAGCTTGTTCGGGGGCTCGAACACTGAAGCTTTCTTT. The gene calls are TRBV5-1 and TRBJ1-1; D is possibly TRBD1 (6 bases). Germline loops: CDR1 SGHRS, CDR2 YFSETQ. The CDR3 loop spans 15 amino acids. Trimming left V 1 base short and J 1 base short, with 11 bases between.